Each of the 32 T cell receptor beta chains below was sequenced from the same sample in a study of shared clonotypes between healthy human individuals. TCRdb's table, derived via immunoSEQ multiplex PCR, lists solely in-frame clones and lacks some. Of around 2.1 million clones in the sample, 85% to 95% were seen once. Terminally differentiated effector memory CD45RA+ cells were excluded from the naive CD8 cells, which were CD45RO-negative and positively selected for CCR7. The specimen sequenced was naive CD8+ T cells from PBMCs. Receptor source: a man between 18 and 35 years old in good health. Some clones in this sample may be carry-over from other donors' samples.

This rearrangement joins TRBV6-5 to TRBJ2-1; tentative D call: TRBD2 (6 bases). The CDR3 loop spans 15 amino acids. Germline V lookup: CDR1 MNHEY, CDR2 SVGAGI. V dropped 6 bases and J dropped 5 bases, with 17 bases sitting between them. This chain's CDR3 is CASRLGLAYDNEQFF. The CDR3 bases are TGTGCCAGCAGACTGGGACTGGCGTATGACAATGAGCAGTTCTTC.

A word on this clone: The sample has other DNA sequences that encode this CDR3 too. The chain carries TRBV7-9 and TRBJ2-7; D is possibly TRBD1 (6 bases). Germline lookup yields CDR1 SEHNR and CDR2 FQNEAQ (reference sequence). Trimming stripped 0 bases from V and 0 bases from J, with 9 bases between. The length of the CDR3 is 15 residues. The CDR3 sequence: CASSLAPGDSYEQYF. As DNA, the CDR3 is TGTGCCAGCAGCTTAGCCCCAGGGGACTCCTACGAGCAGTACTTC.

This clone was recorded only once. This chain links TRBV27 with TRBJ2-7, with 9 positions matching TRBD1. CDR1 and CDR2 from the germline V gene are MNHEY and SMNVEV (reference sequence). J was trimmed by 5 bases and V by 2 bases; bases with no gene match: 10. CDR3 length: 16 residues. CDR3 protein: CASSLVLGTGIDEQYF. The CDR3, as DNA: TGTGCCAGCAGTTTAGTCTTGGGGACAGGGATCGACGAGCAGTACTTC.

The rearrangement links TRBV15 to TRBJ2-7; 12 bases line up with TRBD1. The CDR3 sequence is 15 residues long. Trimming took 5 bases from V and 3 from J; bases not matched to a gene: 5. Per the germline V gene, CDR1 is LNHNV and CDR2 is YYDKDF (reference sequence). The CDR3 DNA sequence: TGTGCCACCAGCCCCGGGACAGGGGGCAGCTACGAGCAGTACTTC. Encoded protein: CATSPGTGGSYEQYF.

This clone occurred once. This sequence joins TRBV14 and TRBJ2-7; D is undetermined. With 3 bases removed from V and 1 base from J, the gap between germline ends came to 13 bases. The CDR3 loop spans 15 amino acids. Germline values: CDR1 SGHDN, CDR2 FVKESK. CDR3 nucleotide sequence: TGTGCCAGCAGCCACACGAGTGACCAGTCCTACGAGCAGTACTTC. Its translation: CASSHTSDQSYEQYF. Filled out from reference TRBV14 and TRBJ2-7, the complete variable domain reads EAGVTQFPSHSVIEKGQTVTLRCDPISGHDNLYWYRRVMGKEIKFLLHFVKESKQDESGMPNNRFLAERTGGTYSTLKVQPAELEDSGVYFCASSHTSDQSYEQYFGPGTRLTVT.

As to this clone: Additional DNA sequences in this sample encode the identical CDR3. The chain uses TRBV11-2 and TRBJ1-5; D gene unclear. Germline lookup yields CDR1 SGHAT and CDR2 FQNNGV. Trimming cost V 4 bases and J 2 bases, with 3 bases left between them. This CDR3 region has 12 residues. The CDR3 reads CASSSGNQPQHF. The CDR3 DNA sequence: TGTGCCAGCAGCTCCGGCAATCAGCCCCAGCATTTT.

V usage is TRBV1 and J usage is TRBJ2-7; the table names TRBD2, a call not compared with the DNA. TRBV1 counts as a pseudogene. The CDR3 sequence is 17 residues long. The DNA of the CDR3 is TGCACCAGCAGCCAAGATAGGGAGAGGGTTCCCCGGTACGAGCAGTACTTC. It is translated as CTSSQDRERVPRYEQYF.

V is TRBV7-8 and J is TRBJ2-7, with D unresolved. From germline, CDR1 is SGHVS and CDR2 FQNEAQ. The length of the CDR3 is 13 residues. Trimming took 1 base from V and 5 from J, leaving 9 bases between them. The CDR3 DNA follows: TGTGCCAGCAGCTTAGACAGTAGCAACGAGCAGTACTTC. Encoded protein: CASSLDSSNEQYF.

The V gene is TRBV10-1, the J gene TRBJ1-1; maybe TRBD1 (6 bases). The CDR3 extends over 14 amino acids. Germline lookup yields CDR1 WNHNN and CDR2 SYGVQD (reference sequence). V was trimmed by 1 base and J by 5 bases, leaving 11 bases between them. The CDR3 nucleotides are TGCGCCAGCAGTGAGTTTCGGGGGGCAACTGAAGCTTTCTTT. It specifies CASSEFRGATEAFF.

V usage is TRBV4-1 and J usage is TRBJ2-5; D is perhaps TRBD1 (5 bases). The CDR3 is 14 amino acids. Trimming cost V 6 bases and J 0 bases, with 11 bases left between them. Germline values: CDR1 MGHRA, CDR2 YSYEKL. CDR3 sequence: CASSPGADQETQYF. CDR3 nucleotide sequence: TGCGCCAGCAGTCCTGGGGCTGACCAAGAGACCCAGTACTTC.

The J gene is TRBJ2-6, the V gene TRBV30; D possibly uses TRBD1 or TRBD2 (5 bases each). The germline CDR1 and CDR2 sequences are GTSNPN and SVGIG (reference sequence). The length of the CDR3 is 19 residues. Deletions cut 2 bases from V and 3 bases from J, with 23 bases between. CDR3 in DNA: TGTGCCTGGAGTCCTCGGGGCCAAGGGACGAGGTATGGGGCCAACGTCCTGACTTTC. Its translation: CAWSPRGQGTRYGANVLTF.

The genes are TRBV2 and TRBJ1-2; a possible D gene is TRBD1 (5 bases). CDR1 and CDR2 from the germline V gene are SNHLY and FYNNEI. The CDR3 covers 14 residues. Trimming removed 11 bases from V and 1 base from J, with 17 bases in between. CDR3 DNA: TGTGCCGGACTGACAGACCAAATTAACTATGGCTACACCTTC. This sequence encodes CAGLTDQINYGYTF. Looking up the rest from reference TRBV2 and TRBJ1-2 gives the full variable domain: EPEVTQTPSHQVTQMGQEVILRCVPISNHLYFYWYRQILGQKVEFLVSFYNNEISEKSEIFDDQFSVERPDGSNFTLKIRSTKLEDSAMYFCAGLTDQINYGYTFGSGTRLTVV.

Points on this clone: The identical CDR3 is also encoded by other nucleotide sequences in the sample. The chain is built from TRBV27 and TRBJ1-1; perhaps TRBD1 as D (6 bases). The CDR3 extends over 14 amino acids. Trimming removed 3 bases from V and 4 bases from J, with 12 bases in between. In germline, CDR1 is MNHEY, CDR2 SMNVEV (reference sequence). The CDR3: CASSLLGAGTEAFF. The CDR3 DNA is TGTGCCAGCAGTTTGTTGGGGGCGGGCACTGAAGCTTTCTTT.

The chain joins TRBV9 to TRBJ2-2; no firm D call. Germline V CDR1 and CDR2: SGDLS, YYNGEE. The CDR3 covers 15 residues. Trimming removed 4 bases from V and 2 bases from J, with 12 bases in between. This chain's CDR3 is CASSPGATNTGELFF. For the CDR3, the DNA is TGTGCCAGCAGCCCGGGTGCGACTAACACCGGGGAGCTGTTTTTT.

The chain is built from TRBV5-1 and TRBJ2-5, with a tentative D call TRBD1 (6 bases). Germline V CDR1 and CDR2: SGHRS, YFSETQ. Trimming pared 4 bases from V and 5 bases from J, leaving 21 bases between. The CDR3 sequence is 16 residues long. Here the CDR3 reads CASSGGQSALWETQYF. The CDR3 DNA sequence: TGCGCCAGCAGCGGGGGACAATCCGCCCTCTGGGAGACCCAGTACTTC.

This rearrangement joins TRBV11-2 to TRBJ2-1, with 10 bases aligning to TRBD2. The CDR3 covers 15 residues. V lost 5 bases, J lost 0 bases, and 1 base stayed unmatched. Germline CDR1 is SGHAT and CDR2 is FQNNGV. DNA of the CDR3: TGTGCCAGCAGCCGACTAGCGGGCTCCTACAATGAGCAGTTCTTC. This translates into CASSRLAGSYNEQFF. The variable domain in full, completed from reference TRBV11-2 and TRBJ2-1, reads EAGVAQSPRYKIIEKRQSVAFWCNPISGHATLYWYQQILGQGPKLLIQFQNNGVVDDSQLPKDRFSAERLKGVDSTLKIQPAKLEDSAVYLCASSRLAGSYNEQFFGPGTRLTVL.

The rearrangement uses TRBV20-1 and TRBJ1-1; D might be TRBD1 (6 bases). The CDR3 covers 11 residues. The ends were cut back, 6 bases at V and 3 bases at J, with 8 bases in the middle. Germline V gives CDR1 DFQATT, CDR2 SNEGSKA (reference sequence). The CDR3 loop reads CSARGDTEAFF. CDR3 sequence (DNA): TGCAGTGCGAGGGGGGACACTGAAGCTTTCTTT.

The rearrangement uses TRBV7-8 and TRBJ2-5, with 13 positions matching TRBD2. The CDR3 extends over 18 amino acids. Germline assignment: CDR1 SGHVS and CDR2 FQNEAQ. V lost 1 base, J lost 0 bases, and 5 bases stayed unmatched. CDR3 in DNA: TGTGCCAGCAGCTTAGGGACTAGCGGGAGTGGGTACCAAGAGACCCAGTACTTC. This sequence encodes CASSLGTSGSGYQETQYF.

The chain couples TRBV27 to TRBJ1-5, with D perhaps matching TRBD1 (6 bases). The CDR3 runs 15 residues. V lost 5 bases and J 7 bases, leaving 18 bases between the germline ends. Germline CDR1 is MNHEY and CDR2 is SMNVEV (reference sequence). CDR3 sequence (DNA): TGTGCCAGCAGTACCTTCGCAGGGGCGCGGCAGCCCCAGCATTTT. The encoded protein is CASSTFAGARQPQHF.

About this clone itself: In the same sample, other DNA sequences code for this CDR3. The chain recombines TRBV27 with TRBJ1-3; maybe TRBD1 (5 bases). Trimming pared 2 bases from V and 3 bases from J, leaving 8 bases between. The CDR3 loop spans 14 amino acids. Germline loops: CDR1 MNHEY, CDR2 SMNVEV (reference sequence). CDR3 loop: CASSLRGGGNTIYF. CDR3 in DNA: TGTGCCAGCAGTTTAAGGGGCGGTGGAAACACCATATATTTT.

The chain uses TRBV10-3 and TRBJ2-7; 9 nucleotides agree with TRBD1. The germline V gene has CDR1 ENHRY and CDR2 SYGVKD. CDR3 length: 17 amino acids. V gave up 5 bases and J gave up 3 bases; unmatched junction bases: 14. Written as DNA, the CDR3 is TGTGCCATCAGTAAGACAGGGGGAATGATTAATAACTACGAGCAGTACTTC. It yields the protein CAISKTGGMINNYEQYF.

Turning to this clone: One end of the junction fails to match germline, which may point to a read error. The chain is built from TRBV27 and TRBJ2-7; TRBD2 might be the D (6 bases). CDR3 size: 15 residues. Germline assignment: CDR1 MNHEY and CDR2 SMNVEV (reference sequence). CDR3 DNA sequence: TGTGCCAGCAGTTTACTCGGGACTGGCTCCGACGAGCAGTACTTC. Translated: CASSLLGTGSDEQYF.

The gene calls are TRBV27 and TRBJ1-4, with a tentative D call TRBD1 (5 bases). V was clipped by 8 bases and J by 5 bases, with 18 bases between them. The length of the CDR3 is 15 residues. Per the germline V gene, CDR1 is MNHEY and CDR2 is SMNVEV (reference sequence). CDR3 DNA: TGTGCCAGCGGCGACAGAGAAGACTACAATGAAAAACTGTTTTTT. Translation gives CASGDREDYNEKLFF.

This chain links TRBV7-8 with TRBJ2-1; D uncertain. Trimming took 4 bases from V and 12 from J, leaving 10 bases between them. The CDR3 is made up of 11 amino acids. CDR1 and CDR2 (germline): SGHVS, FQNEAQ. CDR3 amino acids: CASSSEVGQFF. Here the CDR3 DNA reads TGTGCCAGCAGCTCCGAGGTGGGGCAGTTCTTC.

This rearrangement joins TRBV4-3 to TRBJ1-1; D might be TRBD1 (6 bases). Deletions cut 0 bases from V and 4 bases from J, with 15 bases between. The CDR3 consists of 16 residues. The V gene's germline CDR1 is LGHNA and CDR2 YSLEER. The CDR3 is CASSQEPGATGTEAFF. CDR3 nucleotides: TGCGCCAGCAGCCAAGAGCCGGGGGCAACGGGCACTGAAGCTTTCTTT.

Note on this clone: The sample carries other DNA sequences with the same CDR3. The V gene is TRBV27, the J gene TRBJ2-2; TRBD1 is a possible D gene (5 bases). V lost 2 bases and J 6 bases, leaving 10 bases between the germline ends. From germline, CDR1 is MNHEY and CDR2 SMNVEV (reference sequence). CDR3 length: 14 amino acids. The CDR3 DNA reads as TGTGCCAGCAGTTTACTTTTGGGGCCCGGGGAGCTGTTTTTT. Residues: CASSLLLGPGELFF.

This clone was detected once. In the same sample, other DNA sequences code for this CDR3. The gene calls are TRBV6-5 and TRBJ2-6; D is perhaps TRBD2 (5 bases). Germline CDR1 and CDR2: MNHEY and SVGAGI. The CDR3 runs to 15 residues. The V end was cut by 6 bases, the J end by 0 bases, with 9 bases between. In DNA, the CDR3 is TGTGCCAGCAGCCCGGGGAGCTCTGGGGCCAACGTCCTGACTTTC. Protein: CASSPGSSGANVLTF.

The J gene is TRBJ2-1, the V gene TRBV7-8; D gene unclear. With 5 bases removed from V and 0 bases from J, the gap between germline ends came to 23 bases. The CDR3 consists of 19 residues. Germline V gene lookup returns CDR1 SGHVS and CDR2 FQNEAQ. The CDR3 DNA reads TGTGCCAGCAGCCCCCGATTAATAGCAGATTCTAGCTCCTACAATGAGCAGTTCTTC. Its protein is CASSPRLIADSSSYNEQFF.

Here the CDR3 reads CASSLGSRRQFF. The CDR3 DNA is TGTGCCAGCAGCTTAGGATCCAGGAGGCAGTTCTTC. The chain has TRBV7-9 and TRBJ2-1, with no clear D. CDR1 SEHNR and CDR2 FQNEAQ come from the germline V gene (reference sequence). This CDR3 is 12 amino acids long. The V end lost 1 base, the J end lost 12 bases, and 10 bases lay between the germline ends.

This clone showed up just once. The chain recombines TRBV28 with TRBJ2-3, with 8 bases fitting TRBD2. The CDR3 extends over 17 amino acids. Per germline, CDR1 MDHEN and CDR2 SYDVKM. Germline trimming cut 2 bases from V and 0 bases from J; bases unmatched to any gene: 7. The CDR3 nucleotides read TGTGCCAGCAGTTTAGACAGCGGGAGCCTTAGCACAGATACGCAGTATTTT. This gives the protein CASSLDSGSLSTDTQYF. The full variable domain, its missing parts supplied by reference TRBV28 and TRBJ2-3, is DVKVTQSSRYLVKRTGEKVFLECVQDMDHENMFWYRQDPGLGLRLIYFSYDVKMKEKGDIPEGYSVSREKKERFSLILESASTNQTSMYLCASSLDSGSLSTDTQYFGPGTRLTVL.

This rearrangement joins TRBV7-9 to TRBJ1-2; no firm D call. Germline V gives CDR1 SEHNR, CDR2 FQNEAQ (reference sequence). The CDR3 has 16 residues. V lost 3 bases, J lost 8 bases, and 22 bases lay in between. The CDR3 nucleotides read TGTGCCAGCAGCTTTGATCCTCCCGCGGATCTTTGGGGCTACACCTTC. This codes for CASSFDPPADLWGYTF.

The rearrangement joins TRBV4-2 to TRBJ2-7; D is undetermined. Germline values: CDR1 LGHNA, CDR2 YNFKEQ. The V end was cut by 4 bases, the J end by 3 bases, with 10 bases between. The CDR3 extends over 13 amino acids. The DNA of the CDR3 is TGTGCCAGCAGCCCTAGGACGGACTACGAGCAGTACTTC. Residues: CASSPRTDYEQYF.